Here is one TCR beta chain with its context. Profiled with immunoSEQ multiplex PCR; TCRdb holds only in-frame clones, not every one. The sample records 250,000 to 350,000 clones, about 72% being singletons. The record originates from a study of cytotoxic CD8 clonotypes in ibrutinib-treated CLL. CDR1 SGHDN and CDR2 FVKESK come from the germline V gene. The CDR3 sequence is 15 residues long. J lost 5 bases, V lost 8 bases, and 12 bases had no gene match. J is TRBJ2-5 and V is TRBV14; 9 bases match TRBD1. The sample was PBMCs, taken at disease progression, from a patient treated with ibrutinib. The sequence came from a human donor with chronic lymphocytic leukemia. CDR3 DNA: TGTGCCAGCTCTCCCCACGGACAGGGGACGGAGACCCAGTACTTC. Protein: CASSPHGQGTETQYF.